This T cell receptor (beta chain) was identified during a study of beta chain features in type 1 diabetes. About the research overall: Healthy donors, compared against patients, showed similar age, gender and cell yields.

Study conclusions and caveats: Shortening of TCRB CDR3s, moderate but significant, appeared in all four CD4+ subsets of Type 1 diabetes patients. In the patient group, naive, central memory and Treg TCRB repertoires seemed more alike than in the healthy donor group.

The CDR3 is made up of 15 amino acids. Germline CDR1 and CDR2: SGDLS and YYNGEE. The ends lost 0 bases at V and 1 base at J; junction bases unmatched: 3. This clone was seen a handful of times. Its antigen is unknown. Sequenced material consisted of expressed TCRB transcripts (all of the isolated RNA was reverse transcribed). The study sequenced naive, central memory and regulatory T cell samples to an average of approximately 4 million reads. The table came from immunoSEQ multiplex PCR; TCRdb's copy has only in-frame clones and leaves some out. The sample consists of some 660,000 clones, about 14% of them appearing once.

This sequence was found in a man in his late teens or twenties with type 1 diabetes. V is TRBV9 and J is TRBJ1-1; TRBD1 agrees at 7 bases. The sequenced material came from naive CD4+ T cells from blood. The CDR3 is CASSVARTGNTEAFF. The CDR3 DNA reads TGTGCCAGCAGCGTAGCCCGGACAGGGAACACTGAAGCTTTCTTT.